This passage covers 20 T cell receptor beta chains from one sample sequenced in a study of cytomegalovirus exposure and HLA in healthy donors. Use of 60 Vbeta and 13 Jbeta primers characterized the PCR. Generated by immunoSEQ multiplex PCR, the TCRdb table keeps only in-frame clones and is missing some. The table includes around 130,000 clones, around four fifths detected once. The sample taken for sequencing was PBMCs. Receptor source: a male donor in good health and CMV-seropositive.

The J gene is TRBJ2-4, the V gene TRBV9, with 11 bases that match TRBD2. Germline V CDR1 and CDR2: SGDLS, YYNGEE. There are 17 residues in the CDR3. The V gene end was trimmed by 5 bases and the J gene end by 0 bases; junction bases not matched to a gene: 7. CDR3 in amino acids: CASSLAGGPSAKNIQYF. The CDR3 DNA reads TGTGCCAGCAGTTTAGCGGGAGGGCCTTCAGCCAAAAACATTCAGTACTTC.

The V and J genes are TRBV6-5 and TRBJ2-7, with TRBD2 as a possible D gene (5 bases). Germline V gene sequence: CDR1 MNHEY, CDR2 SVGAGI. V lost 2 bases to trimming and J lost 3 bases, with 8 bases between them. This CDR3 comprises 13 residues. The CDR3 DNA follows: TGTGCCAGCAGTTACACTAGTAACTACGAGCAGTACTTC. Protein: CASSYTSNYEQYF.

The chain is built from TRBV4-2 and TRBJ2-6, with 7 bases lining up with TRBD1. The CDR3 consists of 18 residues. The J segment lost 2 bases and the V segment lost 1 base, leaving 8 bases of the junction unmatched. Germline CDR1 is LGHNA and CDR2 is YNFKEQ. CDR3 nucleotides: TGTGCCAGCAGCCAAGGTCTAGAGACAGGGCCTGGGGCCAACGTCCTGACTTTC. This translates into CASSQGLETGPGANVLTF.

This clone has a single count. The CDR3 DNA follows: TGTGCCATCGGAGGGGGCACAGATACGCAGTATTTT. Amino acids: CAIGGGTDTQYF. The rearrangement uses TRBV10-3 and TRBJ2-3; tentatively, D is TRBD2 (6 bases). The CDR3 is 12 residues long. Germline CDR1 is ENHRY and CDR2 is SYGVKD. Trimming removed 8 bases at V and 1 base at J, with 7 bases between.

V and J are TRBV19 and TRBJ2-2; D is perhaps TRBD1 (5 bases). Trimming shortened V by 6 bases and J by 6 bases, and 14 bases separated the two germline ends. Germline V gene sequence: CDR1 LNHDA, CDR2 SQIVND (reference sequence). This CDR3 spans 14 amino acids. CDR3 region: CASSTTQGAGELFF. CDR3 DNA sequence: TGTGCCAGTAGCACCACACAAGGGGCCGGGGAGCTGTTTTTT.

A word on this clone: The germline gene is not matched at one end of the junction; a read error may be the cause. The chain combines TRBV7-7 with TRBJ2-3; TRBD2 matches at 7 bases. The CDR3 loop spans 15 amino acids. Germline assignment: CDR1 SSHAT and CDR2 FNYEAQ (reference sequence). CDR3 sequence: CASSPVGGSRDTQYF. The CDR3 nucleotides read TGTGCTAGCAGCCCCGTGGGCGGGAGTAGAGATACGCAGTATTTT.

The rearrangement links TRBV11-2 to TRBJ2-3; TRBD1 might be the D (5 bases). Trimming stripped 5 bases from V and 2 bases from J, with 14 bases between. This CDR3 is 15 amino acids long. Germline assignment: CDR1 SGHAT and CDR2 FQNNGV. This CDR3 is CASSMLGGATDTQYF. The CDR3 nucleotides read TGTGCCAGCAGCATGTTGGGTGGGGCCACAGATACGCAGTATTTT.

The chain is built from TRBV5-6 and TRBJ2-1; 7 bases are shared with TRBD2. Germline V gene sequence: CDR1 SGHDT, CDR2 YYEEEE. The CDR3 totals 15 residues. V shed 2 bases and J 2 bases; nucleotides not matched to a gene: 4. The chain's CDR3 is CASSLQRGPYNEQFF. DNA of the CDR3: TGTGCCAGCAGCTTACAGCGGGGACCCTACAATGAGCAGTTCTTC.

The chain recombines TRBV5-1 with TRBJ2-5, with 12 bases matching TRBD2. Germline CDR1 is SGHRS and CDR2 is YFSETQ. The CDR3 contains 17 residues. J lost 5 bases, V lost 2 bases, and 10 bases had no gene match. The CDR3 sequence is CASSLNPSGRAVETQYF. CDR3 bases: TGCGCCAGCAGCTTAAACCCTAGCGGGAGGGCCGTGGAGACCCAGTACTTC. Together with reference TRBV5-1 and TRBJ2-5, the CDR3 gives the full variable domain: KAGVTQTPRYLIKTRGQQVTLSCSPISGHRSVSWYQQTPGQGLQFLFEYFSETQRNKGNFPGRFSGRQFSNSRSEMNVSTLELGDSALYLCASSLNPSGRAVETQYFGPGTRLLVL.

The chain joins TRBV28 to TRBJ2-7, with D maybe TRBD2 (6 bases). The CDR3 runs to 12 residues. The germline CDR1 and CDR2 sequences are MDHEN and SYDVKM. V dropped 4 bases and J dropped 2 bases, with 6 bases sitting between them. The CDR3 loop is CASSWGAYEQYF. CDR3 DNA sequence: TGTGCCAGCAGTTGGGGGGCCTACGAGCAGTACTTC.

The rearrangement joins TRBV28 to TRBJ1-4; no clear D. The germline V gene encodes CDR1 MDHEN and CDR2 SYDVKM. CDR3 length: 15 amino acids. V was shortened by 4 bases and J by 12 bases, with 21 bases between the two germline ends. CDR3 nucleotide sequence: TGTGCCAGCAGTTCCGACGACCTAATAGCTCGTCAACTGTTTTTT. Its protein product is CASSSDDLIARQLFF.

The genes are TRBV21-1 and TRBJ2-7; the DNA was not used to check the table's D call, TRBD1. TRBV21-1 is flagged as a pseudogene. The CDR3 runs to 16 residues. The CDR3 sequence is CASSKEGVGSDYEQYF. CDR3 coding DNA: TGTGCCAGCAGCAAAGAGGGGGTTGGAAGCGACTACGAGCAGTACTTC.

CDR3: CASSKEGGTGGLGAGPANTGELFF. CDR3 nucleotides: TGTGCCAGCAGCAAAGAGGGGGGCACAGGGGGCCTCGGAGCGGGCCCCGCGAACACCGGGGAGCTGTTTTTT. The chain employs TRBV21-1 and TRBJ2-2; the table's D call, TRBD1, was not checked against the DNA. TRBV21-1 constitutes a pseudogene. The CDR3 extends over 24 amino acids.

The CDR3 sequence: CASSLGADQPQHF. The CDR3 nucleotides read TGTGCCAGCAGCTTAGGAGCCGATCAGCCCCAGCATTTT. This chain links TRBV7-9 with TRBJ1-5; no clear D. Trimming took 1 base from V and 5 from J, leaving 6 bases between them. This CDR3 spans 13 amino acids. CDR1 is SEHNR, CDR2 FQNEAQ, per germline (reference sequence).

V gene TRBV19 combines with J gene TRBJ1-4; D is uncertain. Trimming shortened V by 2 bases and J by 5 bases, and 12 bases separated the two germline ends. The germline CDR1 and CDR2 sequences are LNHDA and SQIVND (reference sequence). The CDR3 covers 15 residues. The CDR3 spells CASSIRRVTNEKLFF. The CDR3 DNA sequence: TGTGCCAGTAGTATACGCCGGGTTACAAATGAAAAACTGTTTTTT.

The chain carries TRBV2 and TRBJ1-5; TRBD1 aligns across 7 bases. Germline V CDR1 and CDR2: SNHLY, FYNNEI. This CDR3 region has 16 residues. Germline trimming cut 7 bases from V and 8 bases from J; bases unmatched to any gene: 17. This chain's CDR3 is CASTQGDTGYGKPQHF. CDR3 in DNA: TGTGCCAGCACCCAGGGGGATACAGGGTATGGAAAGCCCCAGCATTTT. Looking up the rest from reference TRBV2 and TRBJ1-5 gives the full variable domain: EPEVTQTPSHQVTQMGQEVILRCVPISNHLYFYWYRQILGQKVEFLVSFYNNEISEKSEIFDDQFSVERPDGSNFTLKIRSTKLEDSAMYFCASTQGDTGYGKPQHFGDGTRLSIL.

The chain carries TRBV5-4 and TRBJ1-1; 7 bases agree with TRBD1. V trimming: 4 bases; J trimming: 2 bases; junction bases outside the gene matches: 11. Looked up from germline, CDR1 is SGHNT and CDR2 is YYREEE (reference sequence). The CDR3 runs 16 residues. This CDR3 reads CASSPRSRGANTEAFF. CDR3 coding DNA: TGTGCCAGCAGCCCCCGTTCCAGGGGGGCAAACACTGAAGCTTTCTTT.

Worth noting for this clone: A junction end diverges from the germline sequence, so it may reflect a read error. V is TRBV5-4 and J is TRBJ2-5, with 14 positions matching TRBD2. Per germline, CDR1 SGHNT and CDR2 YYREEE (reference sequence). The CDR3 totals 16 residues. CDR3 in amino acids: CASSSRPGTSGSVPNF. The CDR3 DNA sequence: TGTGCCAGCAGCAGCCGTCCCGGGACTAGCGGGAGTGTCCCAAACTTC.

The chain has TRBV2 and TRBJ1-2; TRBD1 matches 8 bases. Germline V lookup: CDR1 SNHLY, CDR2 FYNNEI. The V and J ends lost 7 bases and 4 bases, in that order; junction bases with no gene match: 11. CDR3 size: 15 residues. CDR3 in DNA: TGTGCCAGCACCTCTAGGACAGGGTATATCTATGGCTACACCTTC. This translates into CASTSRTGYIYGYTF.

This clone was seen a single time. Relative to the germline gene, one junction end is altered; a read error may explain this. The chain combines TRBV7-9 with TRBJ2-4; D remains ambiguous. The germline V gene encodes CDR1 SEHNR and CDR2 FQNEAQ (reference sequence). The CDR3 covers 14 residues. CDR3: CASSPPLLENSQYF. The CDR3 nucleotides read TGTGCCAGCAGCCCGCCCTTGTTGGAAAACAGTCAGTACTTC.